This passage covers 14 T cell receptor beta chains from one sample sequenced in a study of shared clonotypes between healthy human individuals (TCRdb year 2020). The library was produced with the immunoSEQ multiplex PCR assay. This immuneACCESS table, as held by TCRdb, lists in-frame sequences with V and J called but not all clones. Of the missing ones, under half trace to an unresolved V gene in checked studies; the others have no known cause. This sample gives about 2.5 million clones in total; under 95% of them show up just once. 0.37% of the sample lies in the top ten. The sequenced material came from naive CD4+ T cells from PBMCs. Sample cell subset or site, as interpreted from the label and publication: CD45RA+ positively selected. Every receptor here comes from a man aged 18 to 29 in good health. Some clones in this sample may be carry-over from other donors' samples.

The CDR3 sequence: CAGSRDYQETQYF. CDR3 coding DNA: TGTGCCGGGTCCCGGGACTACCAAGAGACCCAGTACTTC. The chain joins TRBV30 to TRBJ2-5, with a possible D match to TRBD2 (6 bases). This CDR3 is built from 13 residues. Germline CDR1 is GTSNPN and CDR2 is SVGIG (reference sequence). V was pared by 8 bases and J by 0 bases, with 13 bases between.

The V call is TRBV28, the J call TRBJ2-2, with TRBD2 matching over 9 bases. V trimming: 5 bases; J trimming: 2 bases; junction bases outside the gene matches: 3. This CDR3 region has 15 residues. Per germline, CDR1 MDHEN and CDR2 SYDVKM. DNA for the CDR3: TGTGCCAGCAGTGTAGCGGGGGCCAACACCGGGGAGCTGTTTTTT. Translation gives CASSVAGANTGELFF.

The chain links TRBV19 to TRBJ1-2; maybe TRBD1 (5 bases). In germline, CDR1 is LNHDA, CDR2 SQIVND (reference sequence). This CDR3 spans 17 amino acids. The ends were cut back, 6 bases at V and 4 bases at J, with 24 bases in the middle. The CDR3 bases are TGTGCCAGTAGCGGGACCAGCGGGGACGGAAGAATCTATGGCTACACCTTC. Translated: CASSGTSGDGRIYGYTF.

This clone was observed a few times. The gene calls are TRBV4-3 and TRBJ1-1; no clear D. CDR1 is LGHNA and CDR2 is YSLEER in the germline V gene. With 4 bases removed from V and 0 bases from J, the gap between germline ends came to 9 bases. The CDR3 is 14 residues long. This CDR3 is CASSREPVNTEAFF. DNA for the CDR3: TGCGCCAGCAGCCGGGAACCGGTGAACACTGAAGCTTTCTTT.

Here the CDR3 DNA reads TGCAGCGTTGGGGAGGTCGAGCAGTACTTC. It translates to CSVGEVEQYF. The chain uses TRBV29-1 and TRBJ2-7; possibly TRBD2 for D (6 bases). CDR1 and CDR2 (germline): SQVTM, ANQGSEA. The CDR3 has 10 residues. V was clipped by 4 bases and J by 6 bases, with 7 bases between them.

The sample holds a few counts of this clone. This chain links TRBV19 with TRBJ1-1, with D maybe TRBD1 (5 bases). This CDR3 contains 18 residues. V was clipped by 1 base and J by 0 bases, with 18 bases between them. CDR1 and CDR2 (germline): LNHDA, SQIVND (reference sequence). Here the CDR3 reads CASSIGPMGRGMNTEAFF. In DNA, the CDR3 is TGTGCCAGTAGTATAGGTCCCATGGGACGCGGGATGAACACTGAAGCTTTCTTT.

This chain uses TRBV27 with TRBJ2-7; the D gene is possibly TRBD2 (6 bases). Looked up from germline, CDR1 is MNHEY and CDR2 is SMNVEV (reference sequence). With 4 bases removed from V and 3 bases from J, the gap between germline ends came to 16 bases. The CDR3 length is 15 residues. CDR3: CASSWSGLASYEQYF. The CDR3 bases are TGTGCCAGCAGTTGGTCCGGGCTAGCGAGCTACGAGCAGTACTTC.

This chain uses TRBV5-6 with TRBJ2-7; no clear D gene. This CDR3 is built from 12 residues. Germline CDR1 and CDR2: SGHDT and YYEEEE. The germline V and J ends were trimmed by 0 bases and 8 bases, with 9 bases remaining between them. Here the CDR3 DNA reads TGTGCCAGCAGCTTGGGCCGGTACCAGCAGTACTTC. It codes for CASSLGRYQQYF.

The chain combines TRBV6-5 with TRBJ1-1, with 7 bases lining up with TRBD1. The CDR3 is made up of 13 amino acids. Germline V gene sequence: CDR1 MNHEY, CDR2 SVGAGI. Germline trimming cut 6 bases from V and 7 bases from J; bases unmatched to any gene: 8. The CDR3 sequence is CASRHRDSLEAFF. In DNA, the CDR3 is TGTGCCAGCAGGCACAGGGACAGCCTTGAAGCTTTCTTT.

This clone has just a few counts. Other DNA sequences in this specimen translate into the identical CDR3. This rearrangement joins TRBV20-1 to TRBJ2-1; D uncertain. Trimming pared 3 bases from V and 5 bases from J, leaving 2 bases between. Germline V gene sequence: CDR1 DFQATT, CDR2 SNEGSKA (reference sequence). This CDR3 has 10 residues. CDR3 loop: CSASDNEQFF. In nucleotides, the CDR3 is TGCAGTGCTAGCGACAATGAGCAGTTCTTC.

This chain links TRBV7-8 with TRBJ2-5; D is perhaps TRBD1 or TRBD2 (5 bases each). CDR1 SGHVS and CDR2 FQNEAQ come from the germline V gene. This CDR3 region has 12 residues. V shed 7 bases and J shed 5 bases, with 11 bases lying between them. CDR3 sequence: CASTSGAETQYF. CDR3 nucleotides: TGTGCCAGCACCTCCGGGGCGGAGACCCAGTACTTC.

CDR3 sequence (DNA): TGTGCCAGCAGCCCGCGGGGCGCTAGCACAGATACGCAGTATTTT. Its protein is CASSPRGASTDTQYF. The chain has TRBV5-4 and TRBJ2-3, with D possibly being TRBD2 (6 bases). The V and J ends lost 4 bases and 0 bases respectively, with 12 bases between them. The CDR3 runs to 15 residues. Germline-derived CDR1 and CDR2 are SGHNT and YYREEE (reference sequence).

Points on this clone: In the same sample, other DNA sequences code for this CDR3. V gene TRBV9 combines with J gene TRBJ2-7; TRBD1 matches at 9 bases. The J segment lost 1 base and the V segment lost 4 bases, leaving 3 bases of the junction unmatched. CDR3 length equals 14 residues. The germline gives CDR1 SGDLS, CDR2 YYNGEE. The DNA for the CDR3 is TGTGCCAGCAGCCACGGACAGGGGTCCTACGAGCAGTACTTC. It specifies CASSHGQGSYEQYF.

V is TRBV28 and J is TRBJ2-2, with D perhaps TRBD1 (6 bases). V gave up 3 bases and J gave up 7 bases, with 12 bases separating them. Per the germline V gene, CDR1 is MDHEN and CDR2 is SYDVKM. The CDR3 loop spans 14 amino acids. The CDR3 DNA sequence: TGTGCCAGCAGTTTGGCAGGGGTAGGCGGGGAGCTGTTTTTT. Protein sequence: CASSLAGVGGELFF.